This T cell receptor beta chain was captured in a study of CD8 T cells in Susac syndrome. An amount of RNA that ranged from roughly 0.5 to 1 ug was reverse transcribed with random hexamers. MiXCR, applied by TCRdb to the immunoSEQ multiplex PCR reads, yields one record per CDR3 protein. Among 150,000 to 200,000 distinct CDR3 sequences listed, approximately 94% were seen once. The CDR3 loop spans 14 amino acids. V lost 3 bases and J lost 9, with 15 bases in between. Germline values: CDR1 MNHEY, CDR2 SVGAGI. The material sequenced was CD4+ T cells from PBMCs. This TCR came from a human donor with Susac syndrome. The chain links TRBV6-5 to TRBJ1-5; D might be TRBD1 (5 bases). The CDR3 DNA reads TGTGCCAGCAGTTATCTGCAGGGAGGTCGGCCCCAGCATTTT. Protein sequence: CASSYLQGGRPQHF.